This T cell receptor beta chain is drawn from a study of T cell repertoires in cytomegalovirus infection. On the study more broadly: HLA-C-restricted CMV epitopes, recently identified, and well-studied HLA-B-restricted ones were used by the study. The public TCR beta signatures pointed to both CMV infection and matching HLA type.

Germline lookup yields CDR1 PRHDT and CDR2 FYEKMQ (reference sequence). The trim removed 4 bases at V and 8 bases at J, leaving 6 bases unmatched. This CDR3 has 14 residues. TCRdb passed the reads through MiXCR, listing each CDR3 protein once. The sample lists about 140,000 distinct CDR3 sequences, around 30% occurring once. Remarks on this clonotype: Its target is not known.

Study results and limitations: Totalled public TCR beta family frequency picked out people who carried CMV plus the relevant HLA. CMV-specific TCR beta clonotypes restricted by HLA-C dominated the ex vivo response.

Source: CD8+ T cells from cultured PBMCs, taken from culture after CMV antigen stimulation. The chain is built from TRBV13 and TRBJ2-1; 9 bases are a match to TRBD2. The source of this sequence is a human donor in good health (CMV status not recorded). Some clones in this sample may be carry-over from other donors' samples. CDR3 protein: CASSSGGGADEQFF. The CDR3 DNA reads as TGTGCCAGCAGCTCGGGCGGGGGGGCGGATGAGCAGTTCTTC.